Reported below is one T cell receptor (beta chain). The V and J ends lost 5 bases and 7 bases, in that order; junction bases with no gene match: 4. The CDR3 has 13 residues. From germline, CDR1 is MDHEN and CDR2 SYDVKM. This entry is derived from a study of blood T cell repertoires in COVID-19. Sequencing was performed with immunoSEQ multiplex PCR; in TCRdb, only in-frame clones are kept and a portion is missing. Found here are over 150,000 clones, roughly 83% of them singletons; the top ten hold less than 3%. Sequencing was performed on peripheral blood. This rearrangement joins TRBV28 to TRBJ1-4; 7 nucleotides match TRBD1. The clonotype originates from a woman aged 55-69 years with acute or convalescent COVID-19. The CDR3 loop reads CASSMRDSEKLFF. The CDR3 nucleotides read TGTGCCAGCAGTATGAGGGACAGTGAAAAACTGTTTTTT.